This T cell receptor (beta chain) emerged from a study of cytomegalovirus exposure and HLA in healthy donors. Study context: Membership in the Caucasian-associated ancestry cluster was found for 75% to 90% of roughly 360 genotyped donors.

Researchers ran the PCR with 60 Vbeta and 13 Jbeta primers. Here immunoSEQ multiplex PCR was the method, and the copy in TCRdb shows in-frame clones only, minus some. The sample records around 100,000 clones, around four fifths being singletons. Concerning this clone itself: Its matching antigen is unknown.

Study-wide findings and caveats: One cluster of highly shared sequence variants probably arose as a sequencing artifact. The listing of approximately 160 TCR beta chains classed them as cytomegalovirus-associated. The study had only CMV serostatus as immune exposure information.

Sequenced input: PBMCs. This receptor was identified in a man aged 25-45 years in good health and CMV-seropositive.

CDR3 protein: CASSLFGGSPPVEKLFF. CDR3 bases: TGTGCCAGCAGTTTATTCGGGGGATCACCGCCCGTTGAAAAACTGTTTTTT. V and J are TRBV28 and TRBJ1-4; a possible D gene is TRBD1 (5 bases). V was trimmed by 1 base and J by 7 bases, leaving 19 bases between them. Germline CDR1 reads MDHEN; CDR2 reads SYDVKM. CDR3 length: 17 residues.